Presented here are 24 T cell receptor beta chains from one specimen sequenced in a study of CD8+CD57+ T cells in acquired aplastic anemia. CDR3 and TCR beta VDJ profiling relied on genomic DNA as the template. From the reads, TCRdb called clonotypes with MiXCR, one entry per CDR3 protein. The sample has about 130,000 distinct CDR3 sequences, more than 40% seen once. The specimen sequenced was sorted CD4+, CD8+, or CD8+CD57+ T cells (not recorded which) from PBMCs. These receptors all come from a human donor in good health, serving as a control.

There are many counts of this clonotype. Being one base from a much bigger clone, this may be a read error. Because the CDR3 is missing its conserved closing phenylalanine or tryptophan, this is likely a read error. For the CDR3, the DNA is TGCAGTGCTATCAGGACAGGGGTCTTCGAGCAGTACCTC. Encoded protein: CSAIRTGVFEQYL. The chain combines TRBV20-1 with TRBJ2-7; TRBD1 aligns across 9 bases. With V trimmed by 4 bases and J by 6 bases, 7 bases remained unmatched. The germline CDR1 and CDR2 sequences are DFQATT and SNEGSKA (reference sequence). This CDR3 has 13 residues.

J is TRBJ2-3 and V is TRBV20-1, with TRBD2 matching over 9 bases. The CDR3 spans 14 residues. V trimming: 7 bases; J trimming: 1 base; junction bases outside the gene matches: 6. Germline values: CDR1 DFQATT, CDR2 SNEGSKA (reference sequence). CDR3 amino acids: CSGGGLAGTDTQYF. CDR3 bases: TGCAGTGGAGGGGGACTAGCTGGCACAGATACGCAGTATTTT.

The chain uses TRBV20-1 and TRBJ2-1; 10 nucleotides agree with TRBD2. V lost 7 bases, J lost 5 bases, and 8 bases stayed unmatched. The CDR3 extends over 14 amino acids. Germline CDR1 reads DFQATT; CDR2 reads SNEGSKA (reference sequence). The CDR3: CSVGGTSVHNEQFF. The CDR3 nucleotides read TGCAGTGTGGGCGGGACTAGCGTACACAATGAGCAGTTCTTC.

The chain is built from TRBV10-1 and TRBJ2-2; 10 nucleotides line up with TRBD2. Germline values: CDR1 WNHNN, CDR2 SYGVQD (reference sequence). Unmatched junction bases numbered 3, after V lost 0 bases and J lost 5 bases. The CDR3 contains 16 residues. The CDR3 sequence: CASSESSSGSTGELFF. CDR3 in DNA: TGCGCCAGCAGTGAGTCGTCTAGCGGGAGTACCGGGGAGCTGTTTTTT.

The V call is TRBV24-1, the J call TRBJ1-2; no clear D. V lost 4 bases and J lost 4, with 3 bases in between. This CDR3 contains 11 residues. The germline V gene has CDR1 KGHDR and CDR2 SFDVKD. The CDR3 region has the DNA TGTGCCACCAGTGACAGCTATGGCTACACCTTC. This codes for CATSDSYGYTF.

The chain joins TRBV20-1 to TRBJ2-7; no firm D call. The assigned J gene may be wrong: the sequence end matches TRBJ2-1 better. This CDR3 has 13 amino acids. Germline V gene lookup returns CDR1 DFQATT and CDR2 SNEGSKA (reference sequence). The CDR3 sequence is CSATPGPPNEQFF. The CDR3 DNA sequence: TGCAGTGCTACTCCCGGACCTCCCAATGAGCAGTTCTTC.

The CDR3 sequence is CSVSSGATEAFF. CDR3 sequence (DNA): TGCAGCGTTTCTTCAGGGGCCACTGAAGCTTTCTTT. The rearrangement joins TRBV29-1 to TRBJ1-1; D possibly corresponds to TRBD1 (6 bases). The CDR3 runs 12 residues. Looked up from germline, CDR1 is SQVTM and CDR2 is ANQGSEA. V lost 5 bases, J lost 4 bases, and 11 bases lay in between.

This clonotype has at least ten counts. The V call is TRBV4-1, the J call TRBJ2-7; TRBD1 agrees at 12 bases. The CDR3 sequence is 16 residues long. Germline V CDR1 and CDR2: MGHRA, YSYEKL. V trimming: 6 bases; J trimming: 3 bases; junction bases outside the gene matches: 9. The CDR3 region has the DNA TGCGCCAGCAGTCGCCCCGGGACAGGGGGCGTCTACGAGCAGTACTTC. Translated: CASSRPGTGGVYEQYF.

This chain links TRBV5-8 with TRBJ2-5; D gene ambiguous. Trimming left V 1 base short and J 7 bases short, with 14 bases between. The CDR3 spans 14 residues. The germline CDR1 and CDR2 sequences are SGHTS and YDEGEE. The CDR3 loop is CASSLSDGSGTQYF. The CDR3 nucleotides read TGTGCCAGCAGCTTGTCAGACGGGTCCGGGACCCAGTACTTC.

This clonotype was seen ten or more times. The CDR3 loop reads CASSLAEAGAMQPQHF. The CDR3 DNA is TGTGCCAGCAGTTTAGCGGAGGCAGGGGCTATGCAGCCCCAGCATTTT. The chain links TRBV12-3 or TRBV12-4 to TRBJ1-5; maybe TRBD1 (6 bases). The CDR3 extends over 16 amino acids. The V and J ends lost 0 bases and 7 bases respectively, with 16 bases between them.

This clonotype was seen a handful of times. V and J are TRBV19 and TRBJ1-2; weak D call: TRBD1 (6 bases). CDR1 LNHDA and CDR2 SQIVND come from the germline V gene (reference sequence). The V end was cut by 6 bases, the J end by 7 bases, with 18 bases between. This CDR3 has 14 residues. This CDR3 reads CASSPAFSGVGYTF. CDR3 DNA: TGTGCCAGTAGCCCAGCCTTTTCAGGGGTTGGCTACACCTTC.

The table lists this clonotype with many counts. This chain joins TRBV20-1 and TRBJ1-2, with D possibly matching TRBD1 (6 bases). Trimming took off 6 bases at V and 7 bases at J, with 18 bases between the two ends. CDR1 is DFQATT, CDR2 SNEGSKA, per germline (reference sequence). This CDR3 contains 13 residues. CDR3 sequence: CSAPPTGNVGYTF. CDR3 nucleotide sequence: TGCAGTGCCCCGCCCACAGGGAATGTTGGCTACACCTTC.

This chain links TRBV20-1 with TRBJ2-3; TRBD1 matches at 12 bases. V shed 6 bases, J shed 4 bases, and the junction held 5 bases outside the gene matches. CDR3 length: 14 amino acids. Germline V gene lookup returns CDR1 DFQATT and CDR2 SNEGSKA (reference sequence). CDR3 in DNA: TGCAGTGCCACCGGGACAGGGGGCGCAGATACGCAGTATTTT. It codes for CSATGTGGADTQYF.

This chain connects TRBV9 to TRBJ1-6; tentative D call: TRBD1 (5 bases). The CDR3 is made up of 19 amino acids. The V gene lost 2 bases and the J gene lost 7 bases, with 25 bases spanning the gap. Per germline, CDR1 SGDLS and CDR2 YYNGEE. The CDR3 is CASSVLPGRGGGKNSPLHF. CDR3 coding DNA: TGTGCCAGCAGCGTCCTCCCCGGGCGTGGGGGAGGGAAAAATTCACCCCTCCACTTT.

This clonotype occurred many times. This chain joins TRBV7-9 and TRBJ2-7, with D possibly matching TRBD1 (5 bases). Between the trimmed V and J ends, which lost 1 base and 3 bases, there was a span of 10 bases. Germline values: CDR1 SEHNR, CDR2 FQNEAQ (reference sequence). CDR3 size: 14 residues. This CDR3 is CASSLDRSYYEQYF. CDR3 coding DNA: TGTGCCAGCAGCTTAGACAGGTCATACTACGAGCAGTACTTC.

The chain carries TRBV2 and TRBJ2-3; maybe TRBD2 (6 bases). The germline V gene has CDR1 SNHLY and CDR2 FYNNEI. V lost 6 bases and J 0 bases, leaving 10 bases between the germline ends. The CDR3 loop spans 14 amino acids. As DNA, the CDR3 is TGTGCCAGCAGCCCGGGACTGAGCACAGATACGCAGTATTTT. Encoded protein: CASSPGLSTDTQYF.

This clonotype was counted only a few times. This chain joins TRBV19 and TRBJ1-6; D is uncertain. The CDR3 has 15 residues. Trimming stripped 5 bases from V and 9 bases from J, with 17 bases between. From germline, CDR1 is LNHDA and CDR2 SQIVND (reference sequence). The CDR3 region is CASSPAARRGSPLHF. The CDR3 DNA is TGTGCCAGTAGTCCCGCGGCACGACGGGGTTCACCCCTCCACTTT.

This clonotype appeared many times. The chain carries TRBV4-3 and TRBJ1-3; the D gene is possibly TRBD1 (5 bases). CDR1 and CDR2 (germline): LGHNA, YSLEER. Trimming removed 3 bases at V and 10 bases at J, with 25 bases between. This CDR3 is 17 amino acids long. Here the CDR3 reads CASSQDPTGTAGETIYF. DNA of the CDR3: TGCGCCAGCAGCCAGGATCCCACCGGGACGGCGGGTGAGACCATATATTTT.

The V and J genes are TRBV9 and TRBJ2-2; TRBD1 matches at 7 bases. J gave up 1 base and V 3 bases, and 3 bases lay outside the gene matches. Looked up from germline, CDR1 is SGDLS and CDR2 is YYNGEE. The CDR3 has 15 amino acids. The CDR3: CASSDRTGNTGELFF. In nucleotides, the CDR3 is TGTGCCAGCAGCGACCGGACAGGGAACACCGGGGAGCTGTTTTTT.

In its sample, this clonotype was seen a few times. J is TRBJ1-5 and V is TRBV19; D unclear. The ends were cut back, 3 bases at V and 4 bases at J, with 10 bases in the middle. CDR3 size: 14 residues. The germline gives CDR1 LNHDA, CDR2 SQIVND (reference sequence). The CDR3 sequence is CASSIMFGNQPQHF. DNA of the CDR3: TGTGCCAGTAGTATCATGTTCGGTAATCAGCCCCAGCATTTT.

This clonotype was seen at least ten times. J is TRBJ2-5 and V is TRBV5-8; TRBD1 matches 12 bases. Germline values: CDR1 SGHTS, CDR2 YDEGEE. There are 15 residues in the CDR3. Trimming removed 5 bases from V and 5 bases from J; junction bases left unmatched: 7. CDR3 sequence (DNA): TGTGCCAGCAGACCCGGGACAGGGGGCCGGGAGACCCAGTACTTC. It yields the protein CASRPGTGGRETQYF.

This clonotype came up many times. V gene TRBV24-1 combines with J gene TRBJ2-2; TRBD2 matches 9 bases. The germline gives CDR1 KGHDR, CDR2 SFDVKD. The CDR3 consists of 18 residues. V was clipped by 3 bases and J by 2 bases; unmatched bases: 9. The CDR3 protein is CATSDVHAGTSNTGELFF. The CDR3 DNA reads TGTGCCACCAGTGATGTACATGCCGGGACTAGCAACACCGGGGAGCTGTTTTTT.

This chain connects TRBV5-4 to TRBJ1-2; TRBD1 matches at 7 bases. With 3 bases clipped from V and 4 bases from J, the junction kept 6 bases outside the gene matches. This CDR3 region has 14 residues. Germline V CDR1 and CDR2: SGHNT, YYREEE (reference sequence). CDR3 in DNA: TGTGCCAGCAGCTGGGACAGCCAGAGCTATGGCTACACCTTC. Amino acids: CASSWDSQSYGYTF.

This clonotype has ten or more counts. J is TRBJ2-5 and V is TRBV20-1; unclear D gene. Germline CDR1 and CDR2: DFQATT and SNEGSKA (reference sequence). V was cut by 1 base and J by 3 bases, with 12 bases left in between. The CDR3 covers 14 residues. CDR3 residues: CSARVPDLKETQYF. As DNA, the CDR3 is TGCAGTGCTAGAGTCCCAGATCTCAAAGAGACCCAGTACTTC.